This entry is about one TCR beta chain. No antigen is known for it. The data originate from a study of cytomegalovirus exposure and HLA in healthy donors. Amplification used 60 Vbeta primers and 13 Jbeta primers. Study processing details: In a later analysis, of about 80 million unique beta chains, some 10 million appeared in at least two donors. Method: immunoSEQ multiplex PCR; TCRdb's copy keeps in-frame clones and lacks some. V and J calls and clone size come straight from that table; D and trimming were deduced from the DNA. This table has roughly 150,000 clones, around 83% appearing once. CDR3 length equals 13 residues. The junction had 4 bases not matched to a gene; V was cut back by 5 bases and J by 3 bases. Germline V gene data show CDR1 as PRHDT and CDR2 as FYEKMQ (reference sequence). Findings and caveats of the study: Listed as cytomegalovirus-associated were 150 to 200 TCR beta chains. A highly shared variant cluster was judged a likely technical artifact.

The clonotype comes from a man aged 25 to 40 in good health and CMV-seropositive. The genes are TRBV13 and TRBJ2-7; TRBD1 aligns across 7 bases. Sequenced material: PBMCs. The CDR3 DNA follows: TGTGCCAGCAGCCCCCGACAGGGCTACGAGCAGTACTTC. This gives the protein CASSPRQGYEQYF.